Presented here are 30 T cell receptor beta chains from one specimen sequenced in a study of early T cells in non-severe SARS-CoV-2 infection (dated by TCRdb to the early 2020s). Library method: 5' RACE. Sequencer: NextSeq 500. The raw public data were reprocessed by TCRdb itself: fastp quality trimming at Q25, MiXCR clonotype calling, in-frame beta chains only. Duplicate CDR3 protein sequences are folded into a single record with the most common DNA and genes. Across this sample there are 54,000 or so distinct CDR3 sequences, with around 5.6% seen only once. 6.8% of the sample is held by the ten biggest clonotypes. Sequenced material: whole blood. Receptor source: an adult who was a healthcare worker with PCR-confirmed SARS-CoV-2 infection or an uninfected control (not recorded which).

This clonotype was seen at least ten times. J is TRBJ1-2 and V is TRBV7-2, with 7 positions matching TRBD1. The CDR3 consists of 15 residues. V was clipped by 6 bases and J by 4 bases; unmatched bases: 11. Germline V gene sequence: CDR1 SGHTA, CDR2 FQGNSA. The CDR3 DNA sequence: TGTGCCAGCAGGGGTACAGGGGACGTCCCCTATGGCTACACCTTC. Protein product: CASRGTGDVPYGYTF.

This chain links TRBV5-1 with TRBJ2-7; 9 positions match TRBD2. The germline V gene encodes CDR1 SGHRS and CDR2 YFSETQ. The CDR3 runs 13 residues. V lost 6 bases to trimming and J lost 2 bases; unmatched junction nucleotides: 3. CDR3: CASTSGEAYEQYF. The CDR3 DNA reads TGCGCCAGCACTAGCGGGGAGGCCTACGAGCAGTACTTC.

This clonotype was seen repeatedly, ten times or more. V is TRBV11-2 and J is TRBJ2-1; 10 bases are a match to TRBD2. V lost 5 bases and J lost 4; bases outside the gene matches: 8. The CDR3 has 16 residues. Germline CDR1 reads SGHAT; CDR2 reads FQNNGV. The CDR3 protein is CASSPAGGLLYNEQFF. CDR3 nucleotide sequence: TGTGCCAGCAGCCCAGCGGGAGGGCTCTTATACAATGAGCAGTTCTTC.

A few counts support this clonotype. The chain couples TRBV7-3 to TRBJ1-2, with D hard to call. Germline values: CDR1 SGHTA, CDR2 FQGTGA. Trimming removed 2 bases at V and 6 bases at J, with 10 bases between. The CDR3 consists of 13 residues. CDR3 nucleotides: TGTGCCAGCAGCTTAGGGAGGGCGGATGGCTACACCTTC. Protein product: CASSLGRADGYTF.

This clonotype was counted between two and nine times. A read error may produce the germline difference seen at one junction end. V and J are TRBV7-2 and TRBJ2-3, with 7 bases lining up with TRBD1. The CDR3 runs 13 residues. Per germline, CDR1 SGHTA and CDR2 FQGNSA. The CDR3 nucleotides read TGTGTCAGCGTAGGGGGCCGGGCAGATACGCAGTATTTT. It translates to CVSVGGRADTQYF.

This clonotype was recorded many times. The chain has TRBV27 and TRBJ2-7; either TRBD1 or TRBD2 may supply D (5 bases each). Trimming removed 0 bases at V and 3 bases at J, with 9 bases between. Per the germline V gene, CDR1 is MNHEY and CDR2 is SMNVEV (reference sequence). This CDR3 spans 14 amino acids. The CDR3 protein is CASSLSGTDYEQYF. The CDR3 DNA sequence: TGTGCCAGCAGTTTATCAGGGACGGACTACGAGCAGTACTTC.

In this sample, this clonotype turned up a few times. This rearrangement joins TRBV6-6 to TRBJ1-2; 8 positions agree with TRBD1. The CDR3 has 15 residues. Per germline, CDR1 MNHNY and CDR2 SVGAGI (reference sequence). V was pared by 6 bases and J by 5 bases, with 11 bases of the junction left unmatched. The CDR3 spells CASSRIGQGIYGYTF. The CDR3 nucleotides read TGTGCCAGCAGCCGGATCGGACAGGGAATTTATGGCTACACCTTC.

There are a few counts of this clonotype. In DNA, the CDR3 is TGTGCCAGCAGCTATACTAGCGGGGGAGGGACCCAGTACTTC. Protein: CASSYTSGGGTQYF. The V call is TRBV7-3, the J call TRBJ2-5; 11 bases are a match to TRBD2. Germline V gives CDR1 SGHTA, CDR2 FQGTGA. This CDR3 has 14 amino acids. Trimming at V came to 4 bases and at J to 7 bases, leaving 5 bases not matched to a gene.

This clonotype occurred many times. The V call is TRBV6-5, the J call TRBJ1-3; D is possibly TRBD1 (6 bases). Looked up from germline, CDR1 is MNHEY and CDR2 is SVGAGI. The CDR3 runs 18 residues. V lost 5 bases and J 0 bases, leaving 20 bases between the germline ends. The CDR3 is CASSPTFTGTRSGNTIYF. As DNA, the CDR3 is TGTGCCAGCAGTCCCACCTTCACAGGGACCCGCTCTGGAAACACCATATATTTT.

The chain combines TRBV10-2 with TRBJ2-5; weak D call: TRBD2 (6 bases). CDR1 and CDR2 (germline): WSHSY, SAAADI. The ends were cut back, 4 bases at V and 8 bases at J, with 11 bases in the middle. The CDR3 runs 12 residues. The CDR3 DNA reads TGCGCCAGCAGTGCCACGGAGGGTACCCAGTACTTC. Amino acid sequence: CASSATEGTQYF.

This clonotype was detected a few times. V usage is TRBV11-2 and J usage is TRBJ2-4; D is perhaps TRBD1 or TRBD2 (6 bases each). V lost 5 bases to trimming and J lost 3 bases, with 20 bases between them. Germline CDR1 is SGHAT and CDR2 is FQNNGV. The CDR3 spans 17 residues. Written as DNA, the CDR3 is TGTGCCAGCAGCGCAGGGGTTATCGGGGGCCACAAAAACATTCAGTACTTC. Its translation is CASSAGVIGGHKNIQYF.

This clonotype was detected ten times or more. CDR3 DNA: TGTGCCAGCAGCCCAGGGACTAGCGGACTTTACGAGCAGTACTTC. It yields the protein CASSPGTSGLYEQYF. The rearrangement links TRBV4-2 to TRBJ2-7; 11 positions agree with TRBD2. V shed 4 bases, J shed 4 bases, and the junction held 6 bases outside the gene matches. Germline-derived CDR1 and CDR2 are LGHNA and YNFKEQ. The CDR3 spans 15 residues.

The sample holds a few counts of this clonotype. The chain uses TRBV13 and TRBJ2-7; D remains ambiguous. The CDR3 is made up of 16 amino acids. Trimming left V 4 bases short and J 2 bases short, with 18 bases between. Per the germline V gene, CDR1 is PRHDT and CDR2 is FYEKMQ (reference sequence). The CDR3, as DNA: TGTGCCAGCAGCTCGGCCGCCCGCCCTCCCCCCTACGAGCAGTACTTC. Encoded protein: CASSSAARPPPYEQYF.

This clonotype was seen repeatedly, ten times or more. The gene calls are TRBV20-1 and TRBJ1-5; D call uncertain. V lost 6 bases to trimming and J lost 1 base, with 13 bases between them. The CDR3 runs 14 residues. Germline V gives CDR1 DFQATT, CDR2 SNEGSKA (reference sequence). In nucleotides, the CDR3 is TGCAGTGCCGGGCGGCACAACAGCAATCAGCCCCAGCATTTT. It translates to CSAGRHNSNQPQHF.

The chain joins TRBV7-9 to TRBJ2-5, with TRBD2 matching 7 bases. The germline V gene encodes CDR1 SEHNR and CDR2 FQNEAQ (reference sequence). V shed 3 bases and J 2 bases; nucleotides not matched to a gene: 9. This CDR3 contains 16 residues. CDR3 protein: CASSFNRGRGQETQYF. DNA of the CDR3: TGTGCCAGCAGCTTTAATCGCGGGAGAGGGCAAGAGACCCAGTACTTC.

This clonotype was recorded at least ten times. The V and J genes are TRBV7-3 and TRBJ2-2; D not resolved. This CDR3 spans 13 amino acids. Germline CDR1 reads SGHTA; CDR2 reads FQGTGA. Trimming took 2 bases from V and 5 from J, leaving 6 bases between them. CDR3 nucleotide sequence: TGTGCCAGCAGCTTAGAGTGGACCGGGGAGCTGTTTTTT. The encoded protein is CASSLEWTGELFF.

This clonotype was observed many times. The chain combines TRBV7-2 with TRBJ2-7; D tentatively fits TRBD1 or TRBD2 (5 bases each). Germline CDR1 SGHTA, CDR2 FQGNSA. The CDR3 extends over 16 amino acids. V was cut by 5 bases and J by 2 bases, with 19 bases left in between. This chain's CDR3 is CASSPGTDFGAYEQYF. In nucleotides, the CDR3 is TGTGCCAGCAGCCCCGGGACGGATTTTGGGGCCTACGAGCAGTACTTC.

V is TRBV12-3 or TRBV12-4 and J is TRBJ2-1; no firm D call. The CDR3 extends over 15 amino acids. Trimming stripped 5 bases from V and 2 bases from J, with 13 bases between. The CDR3, as DNA: TGTGCCAGCAGTCCCGACTGGCCCCCCTACAATGAGCAGTTCTTC. This encodes CASSPDWPPYNEQFF.

This clonotype has a handful of counts. The V gene is TRBV5-1, the J gene TRBJ2-3; TRBD1 agrees at 10 bases. Germline V lookup: CDR1 SGHRS, CDR2 YFSETQ. The CDR3 totals 16 residues. J gave up 5 bases and V 4 bases, and 10 bases lay outside the gene matches. CDR3 DNA sequence: TGCGCCAGCAGCGGCGGGACAGGGGTCGTTGGAGATACGCAGTATTTT. Translation gives CASSGGTGVVGDTQYF.

This clonotype occurred many times. The chain couples TRBV6-5 to TRBJ2-7; tentative D call: TRBD2 (6 bases). The CDR3 runs 14 residues. The V end lost 6 bases, the J end lost 5 bases, and 17 bases lay between the germline ends. The germline CDR1 and CDR2 sequences are MNHEY and SVGAGI. CDR3 in amino acids: CASSPTSNVHEQYF. The DNA for the CDR3 is TGTGCCAGCAGCCCGACTAGTAATGTGCACGAGCAGTACTTC.

This clonotype was recorded at least ten times. The chain carries TRBV12-3 or TRBV12-4 and TRBJ1-2; D is unresolved. Trimming took off 5 bases at V and 4 bases at J, with 26 bases between the two ends. There are 18 residues in the CDR3. In nucleotides, the CDR3 is TGTGCCAGCAGTCTAGGGAGCTGGCCCAGGAGCCTCAGCTATGGCTACACCTTC. Its protein product is CASSLGSWPRSLSYGYTF.

This clonotype occurred many times. CDR3 DNA: TGTGCCAGCACTGACATCTACTCCTACGAGCAGTACTTC. Encoded protein: CASTDIYSYEQYF. The V gene is TRBV6-7, the J gene TRBJ2-7, with D hard to call. TRBV6-7 is filed as an ORF, its function uncertain. The CDR3 totals 13 residues. V was trimmed by 7 bases and J by 0 bases, leaving 10 bases between them.

This clonotype came up many times. The chain combines TRBV4-1 with TRBJ2-3; TRBD2 matches at 8 bases. The CDR3 sequence is 20 residues long. Germline V gives CDR1 MGHRA, CDR2 YSYEKL. After removal of 0 bases from V and 2 bases from J, the junction contained 16 bases not matched to a gene. The CDR3, as DNA: TGCGCCAGCAGCCAAGAGGAGGCCAGCGGGGGCCTCACTACCACAGATACGCAGTATTTT. Amino acid sequence: CASSQEEASGGLTTTDTQYF.

The table lists this clonotype with a few counts. The rearrangement links TRBV11-2 to TRBJ2-7; 13 nucleotides match TRBD2. With V trimmed by 3 bases and J by 5 bases, 1 base remained unmatched. CDR1 is SGHAT, CDR2 FQNNGV, per germline. The CDR3 extends over 14 amino acids. The CDR3 loop reads CASSFGTSGNEQYF. CDR3 nucleotide sequence: TGTGCCAGCAGCTTTGGGACTAGCGGGAACGAGCAGTACTTC.

This clonotype has at least ten counts. The gene calls are TRBV12-3 or TRBV12-4 and TRBJ1-2, with 9 bases aligning to TRBD1. J was trimmed by 7 bases and V by 7 bases; bases with no gene match: 10. The CDR3 totals 14 residues. The CDR3 nucleotides are TGTGCCAGCACCCCTTTACAGGGGGCGGGTGGCTACACCTTC. It is translated as CASTPLQGAGGYTF.

This clonotype was seen a single time. It may be a read error: a sequence one base away is much more abundant. This chain joins TRBV27 and TRBJ1-1; 7 bases match TRBD1. The V and J ends lost 7 bases and 4 bases, in that order; junction bases with no gene match: 9. The CDR3 spans 14 residues. From germline, CDR1 is MNHEY and CDR2 SMNVEV (reference sequence). The CDR3 DNA follows: TGTGCCAGCAACCCCAAGGGGGCTGGCACTGAAGCTTTCTTT. Protein sequence: CASNPKGAGTEAFF.

This clonotype was picked up many times. The genes are TRBV7-8 and TRBJ2-3; 11 bases map to TRBD1. Germline values: CDR1 SGHVS, CDR2 FQNEAQ. Trimming removed 4 bases from V and 6 bases from J; junction bases left unmatched: 0. The CDR3 is 13 residues long. DNA of the CDR3: TGTGCCAGCAGCTGGGACAGGGGGGATACGCAGTATTTT. Amino acids: CASSWDRGDTQYF.

Ten or more counts support this clonotype. This chain's CDR3 is CASSPSNRGVNTEAFF. The CDR3 DNA sequence: TGTGCCAGCAGCCCCTCCAACAGGGGGGTGAACACTGAAGCTTTCTTT. This rearrangement joins TRBV7-2 to TRBJ1-1; the match to TRBD1 covers 8 bases. After removal of 5 bases from V and 0 bases from J, the junction contained 8 bases not matched to a gene. Germline loops: CDR1 SGHTA, CDR2 FQGNSA. The CDR3 is 16 amino acids. Based on the CDR3 plus reference TRBV7-2 and TRBJ1-1, the full variable domain is GAGVSQSPSNKVTEKGKDVELRCDPISGHTALYWYRQSLGQGLEFLIYFQGNSAPDKSGLPSDRFSAERTGGSVSTLTIQRTQQEDSAVYLCASSPSNRGVNTEAFFGQGTRLTVV.

The sample holds many counts of this clonotype. This chain uses TRBV9 with TRBJ1-1; no clear D gene. This CDR3 contains 15 residues. The germline CDR1 and CDR2 sequences are SGDLS and YYNGEE. V lost 0 bases, J lost 5 bases, and 14 bases lay in between. In nucleotides, the CDR3 is TGTGCCAGCAGCGTAGTGTACGAGGCGCGTACTGAAGCTTTCTTT. Residues: CASSVVYEARTEAFF.

Ten or more counts support this clonotype. The J gene is TRBJ2-4, the V gene TRBV19, with D uncertain. The CDR3 extends over 17 amino acids. Germline V gene lookup returns CDR1 LNHDA and CDR2 SQIVND (reference sequence). The ends were cut back, 5 bases at V and 1 base at J, with 18 bases in the middle. The CDR3 sequence: CASSPVPAEAAKNIQYF. The DNA of the CDR3 is TGTGCCAGTAGTCCCGTGCCGGCAGAGGCTGCCAAAAACATTCAGTACTTC.